These T cell receptor beta chains were read from a single sample in a study of early T cells in non-severe SARS-CoV-2 infection. TCRdb redid the calling of the 5' RACE reads with MiXCR, one entry per CDR3 protein. The sample has about 55,000 distinct CDR3 sequences, roughly 8% seen once. Sequenced: whole blood. These receptors came from an adult who was a healthcare worker with PCR-confirmed SARS-CoV-2 infection or an uninfected control (not recorded which). Each CDR3 is given with its conserved first and last residue. Fields, in order: D gene, V gene, J gene, clone size, CDR3 protein, CDR3 DNA. A D gene is named only where the DNA matches it firmly. A clone size is listed for some rows: how often the clone was seen (once, few, many), or a class if it is expanded.

-,TRBV5-1,TRBJ2-3,many,CASSSDGGPWDTQYF,TGCGCCAGCAGCTCGGATGGGGGGCCATGGGATACGCAGTATTTT
-,TRBV12-3/TRBV12-4,TRBJ1-6,-,CASSSHSSPLHF,TGTGCCAGCAGTTCCCACAGCTCACCCCTCCACTTT
TRBD2,TRBV7-8,TRBJ2-4,-,CASSLEGTRVNIQYF,TGTGCCAGCAGCTTAGAGGGGACTAGGGTAAACATTCAGTACTTC
-,TRBV30,TRBJ1-6,medium-sized,CAWSPADSRNSPLHF,TGTGCCTGGAGTCCGGCGGACAGCCGAAATTCACCCCTCCACTTT
-,TRBV30,TRBJ1-1,many,CAWSFYSWQNTEAFF,TGTGCCTGGAGTTTCTATTCTTGGCAGAACACTGAAGCTTTCTTT
TRBD2,TRBV29-1,TRBJ2-1,many,CSEQPGLVVNEQFF,TGCAGCGAGCAACCGGGACTAGTCGTCAATGAGCAGTTCTTC
TRBD2,TRBV20-1,TRBJ2-7,few,CSAVSGRSRGEQYF,TGCAGTGCTGTTAGCGGGAGGAGCCGTGGCGAGCAGTACTTC
-,TRBV7-2,TRBJ2-2,few,CASSLVRENTGELFF,TGTGCCAGCAGCTTAGTTCGGGAGAACACCGGGGAGCTGTTTTTT
-,TRBV5-6,TRBJ1-1,-,CASSLVAGSMDTEAFF,TGTGCCAGCAGCTTAGTGGCAGGGTCCATGGACACTGAAGCTTTCTTT
-,TRBV7-2,TRBJ2-3,-,CASSFSVLDTQYF,TGTGCCAGCAGCTTTAGTGTCCTCGATACGCAGTATTTT
-,TRBV6-2/TRBV6-3,TRBJ1-1,few,CASSTPGGNTEAFF,TGTGCCAGCAGTACGCCAGGCGGAAACACTGAAGCTTTCTTT
-,TRBV27,TRBJ2-4,-,CASSFTAKNIQYF,TGTGCCAGCAGTTTCACTGCCAAAAACATTCAGTACTTC
TRBD1,TRBV28,TRBJ2-7,few,CASSLTGGQSYEQYF,TGTGCCAGCAGTTTAACAGGGGGCCAATCCTACGAGCAGTACTTC
-,TRBV19,TRBJ2-1,few,CASSIALGIWEQFF,TGTGCCAGTAGTATAGCTTTAGGGATCTGGGAGCAGTTCTTC
TRBD2,TRBV29-1,TRBJ2-5,many,CSALSSGSETQYF,TGCAGCGCCCTCTCGAGCGGGAGTGAGACCCAGTACTTC
-,TRBV5-4,TRBJ2-3,few,CASSSPGTDTDTQYF,TGTGCCAGCAGCTCCCCCGGGACGGACACAGATACGCAGTATTTT
-,TRBV10-3,TRBJ2-5,few,CAIQQGEGQETQYF,TGTGCCATTCAACAGGGTGAGGGACAAGAGACCCAGTACTTC
-,TRBV10-1,TRBJ2-2,-,CASSDPRRGTGELFF,TGCGCCAGCAGTGATCCACGGCGGGGCACCGGGGAGCTGTTTTTT